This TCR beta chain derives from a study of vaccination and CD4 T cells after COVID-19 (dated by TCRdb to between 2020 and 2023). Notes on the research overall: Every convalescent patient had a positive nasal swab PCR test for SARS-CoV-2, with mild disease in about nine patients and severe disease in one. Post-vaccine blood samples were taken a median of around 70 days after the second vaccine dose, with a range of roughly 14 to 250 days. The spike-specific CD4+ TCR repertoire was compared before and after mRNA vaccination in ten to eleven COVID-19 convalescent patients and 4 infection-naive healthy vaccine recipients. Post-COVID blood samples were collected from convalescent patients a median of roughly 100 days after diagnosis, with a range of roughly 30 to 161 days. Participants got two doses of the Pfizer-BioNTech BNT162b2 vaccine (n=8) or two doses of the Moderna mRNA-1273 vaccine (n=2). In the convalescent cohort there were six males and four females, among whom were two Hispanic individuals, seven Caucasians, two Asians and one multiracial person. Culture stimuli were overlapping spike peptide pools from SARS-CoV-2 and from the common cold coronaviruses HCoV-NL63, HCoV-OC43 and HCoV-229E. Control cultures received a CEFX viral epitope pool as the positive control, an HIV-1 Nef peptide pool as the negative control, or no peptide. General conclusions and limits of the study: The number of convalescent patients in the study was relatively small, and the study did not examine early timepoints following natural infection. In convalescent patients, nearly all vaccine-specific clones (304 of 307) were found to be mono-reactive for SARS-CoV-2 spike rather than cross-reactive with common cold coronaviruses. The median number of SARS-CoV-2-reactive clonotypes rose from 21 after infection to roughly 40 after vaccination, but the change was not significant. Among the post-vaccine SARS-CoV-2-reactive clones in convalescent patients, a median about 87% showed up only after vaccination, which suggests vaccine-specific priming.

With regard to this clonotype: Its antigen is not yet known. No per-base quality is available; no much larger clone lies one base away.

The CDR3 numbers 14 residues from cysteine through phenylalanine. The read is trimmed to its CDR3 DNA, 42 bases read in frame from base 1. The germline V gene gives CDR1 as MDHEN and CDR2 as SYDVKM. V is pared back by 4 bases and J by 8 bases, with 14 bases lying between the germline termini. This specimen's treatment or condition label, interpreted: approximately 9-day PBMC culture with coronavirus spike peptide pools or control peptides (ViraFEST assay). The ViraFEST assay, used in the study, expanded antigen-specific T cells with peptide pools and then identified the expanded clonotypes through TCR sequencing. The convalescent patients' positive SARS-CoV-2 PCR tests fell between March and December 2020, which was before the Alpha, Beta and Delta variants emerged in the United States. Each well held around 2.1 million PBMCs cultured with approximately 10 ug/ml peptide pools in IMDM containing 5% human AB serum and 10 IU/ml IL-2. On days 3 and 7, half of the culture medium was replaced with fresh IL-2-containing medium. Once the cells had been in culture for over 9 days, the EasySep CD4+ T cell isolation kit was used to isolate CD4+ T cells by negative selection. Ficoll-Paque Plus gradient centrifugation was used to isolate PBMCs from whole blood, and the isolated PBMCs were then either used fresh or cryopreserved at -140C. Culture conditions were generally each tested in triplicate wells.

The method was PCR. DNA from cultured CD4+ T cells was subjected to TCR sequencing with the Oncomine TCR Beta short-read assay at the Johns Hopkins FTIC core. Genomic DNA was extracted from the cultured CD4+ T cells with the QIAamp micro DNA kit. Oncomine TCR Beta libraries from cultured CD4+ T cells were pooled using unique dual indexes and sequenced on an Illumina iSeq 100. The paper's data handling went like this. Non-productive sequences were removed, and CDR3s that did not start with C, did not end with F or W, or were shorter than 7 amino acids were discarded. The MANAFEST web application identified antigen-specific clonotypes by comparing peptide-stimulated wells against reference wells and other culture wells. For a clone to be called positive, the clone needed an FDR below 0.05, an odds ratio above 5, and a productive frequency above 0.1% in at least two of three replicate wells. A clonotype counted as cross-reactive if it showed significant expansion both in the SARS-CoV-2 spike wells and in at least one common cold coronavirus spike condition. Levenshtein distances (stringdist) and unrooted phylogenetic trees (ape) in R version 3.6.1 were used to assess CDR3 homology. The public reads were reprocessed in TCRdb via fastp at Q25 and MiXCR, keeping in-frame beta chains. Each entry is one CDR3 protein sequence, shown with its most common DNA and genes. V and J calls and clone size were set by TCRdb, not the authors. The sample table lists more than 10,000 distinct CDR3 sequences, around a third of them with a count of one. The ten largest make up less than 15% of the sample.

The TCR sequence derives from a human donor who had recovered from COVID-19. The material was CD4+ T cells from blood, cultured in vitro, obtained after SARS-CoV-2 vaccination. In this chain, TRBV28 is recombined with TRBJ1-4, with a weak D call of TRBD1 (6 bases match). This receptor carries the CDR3 CASSYSGVGEKLFF. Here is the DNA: TGTGCCAGCAGTTATTCAGGGGTCGGCGAAAAACTGTTTTTT.